Listed below are T cell receptor beta chains from one sample, sequenced in a study of cytomegalovirus exposure and HLA in healthy donors. TCRdb keeps only in-frame clones here, not all; method: immunoSEQ multiplex PCR. The sample has over 120,000 clones, 75% seen once. Sequencing input: PBMCs. All receptors derive from a man aged 25 to 45 in good health and CMV-seronegative. Each CDR3 is given with its conserved first and last residue. The D gene is left open where the match is weak. The size entry is marked missing in some rows and otherwise reads once, few, many or a size class.

v_gene	j_gene	abundance	d_gene	CDR3nt	CDR3aa
TRBV5-8	TRBJ2-7	NA	NA	TGTGCCAGCCGCTCGTCCTACGAGCAGTACTTC	CASRSSYEQYF
TRBV27	TRBJ2-7	NA	NA	TGTGCCAGCAGTTTAAACCCCATATACAAGCAGTACTTC	CASSLNPIYKQYF
TRBV10-3	TRBJ1-6	NA	TRBD1	TGTGCCATCAGTGAGGCGGACAGGGGTTATAATTCACCCCTCCACTTT	CAISEADRGYNSPLHF
TRBV7-9	TRBJ2-7	NA	TRBD1	TGTGCCAGCACCGGGACAGGGGGCTACGAGCAGTACTTC	CASTGTGGYEQYF
TRBV20-1	TRBJ1-2	NA	NA	TGCAGTGCCTCCCCGTTCGGCTACACCTTC	CSASPFGYTF
TRBV4-2	TRBJ1-2	once	NA	TGTGCCAGCAGCCCCGAGGGTTCTAACTATGGCTACACCTTC	CASSPEGSNYGYTF
TRBV2	TRBJ1-6	NA	NA	TGTGCCAGCAGTGATAGGAGGGAGAGGGCTTCACCCCTCCACTTT	CASSDRRERASPLHF
TRBV5-1	TRBJ2-3	NA	TRBD2	TGCGCCAGCAGCTTGGCCCTAGCGGGAGACACAGATACGCAGTATTTT	CASSLALAGDTDTQYF
TRBV28	TRBJ1-5	NA	TRBD1	TGTGCCAGCAGTTTAGACAGGGTAGAGTCTCAGCCCCAGCATTTT	CASSLDRVESQPQHF
TRBV10-3	TRBJ2-7	few	TRBD1	TGTGCCACCTCGGGCAGGGGGCTCTACGAGCAGTACTTC	CATSGRGLYEQYF
TRBV28	TRBJ2-7	NA	NA	TGTGCCAGCACTGTAGGACACAGCTACGAGCAGTACTTC	CASTVGHSYEQYF
TRBV4-1	TRBJ2-7	NA	TRBD1	TGCGCCAGCAGCCCCGGGACAGGGGCCTACGAGCAGTACTTC	CASSPGTGAYEQYF
TRBV19	TRBJ1-5	NA	NA	TGTGCCAGTAGGGCGGGCCAATATCAGCCCCAGCATTTT	CASRAGQYQPQHF
TRBV19	TRBJ2-7	NA	NA	TGTGCCAGTAAAAAGGCCCCGACTACCTACGAGCAGTACTTC	CASKKAPTTYEQYF
TRBV15	TRBJ1-1	NA	TRBD1	TGTGCCACCAGCAGATCTTGGGACAGCATGAACACTGAAGCTTTCTTT	CATSRSWDSMNTEAFF
TRBV5-4	TRBJ2-1	few	TRBD1	TGTGCCAGCGGCTCGTGGGACAGGGGGCTCAATGAGCAGTTCTTC	CASGSWDRGLNEQFF
TRBV27	TRBJ1-2	once	NA	TGTGCCAGCAGTTTCGCCGGGGGTGTCTATGGCTACACCTTC	CASSFAGGVYGYTF
TRBV29-1	TRBJ2-7	NA	TRBD1	TGCAGCGCTAGACAGGGGGGGTCCTACGAGCAGTACTTC	CSARQGGSYEQYF
TRBV7-9	TRBJ1-4	NA	NA	TGTGCCAGCAGCTGGGGGGATGAAAAACTGTTTTTT	CASSWGDEKLFF
TRBV29-1	TRBJ2-1	few	NA	TGCAGCGTTGAGGCGGGTATCAACAATGAGCAGTTCTTC	CSVEAGINNEQFF
TRBV9	TRBJ2-3	NA	TRBD1	TGTGCCAGCAGCGCGTTAGGTACGGGGACAGGGGGCGCAGATACGCAGTATTTT	CASSALGTGTGGADTQYF
TRBV7-9	TRBJ2-1	NA	NA	TGTGCCAGCAGCACCTCCTCCGAGTACGTTTACAATGAGCAGTTCTTC	CASSTSSEYVYNEQFF
TRBV2	TRBJ2-7	few	TRBD2	TGTGCCAGCAGTTGGACTAGCGGCGAGCAGTACTTC	CASSWTSGEQYF
TRBV15	TRBJ2-3	NA	TRBD2	TGTGCCACCAGCAGAGAGTTTGGGGGGGTGGGAGCAGATACGCAGTATTTT	CATSREFGGVGADTQYF
TRBV5-4	TRBJ2-7	NA	NA	TGTGCCAGCAGCTTGGTTGGAGGTTCCTACGAGCAGTACTTC	CASSLVGGSYEQYF
TRBV12-5	TRBJ2-7	once	NA	TGTGCTAGTGCCCGGGGTGTGGACGAGCAGTACTTC	CASARGVDEQYF
TRBV6-5	TRBJ2-5	NA	TRBD2	TGTGCCAGCAGTTTTAGCGGGGGGGGGAGCCAGTACTTC	CASSFSGGGSQYF
TRBV28	TRBJ1-1	few	NA	TGTGCCAGCAGTTTTGAGGCCCCAGACCGAGCTTTCTTT	CASSFEAPDRAFF
TRBV4-2	TRBJ1-4	NA	NA	TGTGCCAGCAGCCAAGATCGGACAAGCTTAGAAAAACTGTTTTTT	CASSQDRTSLEKLFF
TRBV6-1	TRBJ2-5	few	TRBD2	TGTGCCCTGGGTGACGCGGGGGGGCAGGAGACCCAGTACTTC	CALGDAGGQETQYF
TRBV5-1	TRBJ2-6	few	TRBD1	TGCGCCAGCAGCTTGGAAGGGACAGGGTCTGCTGGGGCCAACGGCCTGACTTTC	CASSLEGTGSAGANGLTF
TRBV28	TRBJ1-3	NA	NA	TGTGCCAGCAGCCTCTTTGGGGGGTCTGGAAACACCATATATTTT	CASSLFGGSGNTIYF